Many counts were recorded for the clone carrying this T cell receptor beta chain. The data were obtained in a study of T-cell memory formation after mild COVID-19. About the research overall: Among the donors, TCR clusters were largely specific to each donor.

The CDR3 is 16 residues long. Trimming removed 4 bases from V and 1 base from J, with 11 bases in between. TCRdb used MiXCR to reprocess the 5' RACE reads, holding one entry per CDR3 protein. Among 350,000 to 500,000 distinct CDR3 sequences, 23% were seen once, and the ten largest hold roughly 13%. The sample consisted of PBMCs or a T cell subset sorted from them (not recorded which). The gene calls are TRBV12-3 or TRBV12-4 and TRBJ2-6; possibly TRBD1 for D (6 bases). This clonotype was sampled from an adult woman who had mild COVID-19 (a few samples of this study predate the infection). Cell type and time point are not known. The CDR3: CASSSQGTSGANVLTF. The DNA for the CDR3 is TGTGCCAGCAGTTCACAGGGCACATCTGGGGCCAACGTCCTGACTTTC.